These T cell receptor beta chains were read from a single sample in a study of blood T cell repertoires in COVID-19. The repertoire was sequenced with immunoSEQ multiplex PCR; TCRdb's copy has only in-frame clones and lacks some. The table shows around 350,000 clones, with approximately 86% occurring only once. The source material was peripheral blood. The receptors shown here come from a human donor in a cohort sampled during active COVID-19. Each CDR3 is given without its conserved first and last residue. Each record gives: V gene, J gene, CDR3 protein.

TRBV7-9	TRBJ2-5	ASSFSGRTKETQY
TRBV6-5	TRBJ1-2	ASRQDSAWVGYT
TRBV5-1	TRBJ1-1	ASSPGTANTEAF
TRBV9	TRBJ2-5	ASSAVGLELETQY
TRBV29-1	TRBJ2-5	SVATGTGGPETQY
TRBV30	TRBJ1-1	AWSVWRQQNTEAF
TRBV19	TRBJ1-2	ASSPRGTDYGYT
TRBV11-2	TRBJ2-2	ASSLLPGGLNTGELF
TRBV7-3	TRBJ2-1	ASSLSLAGLNEQF
TRBV6-1	TRBJ2-5	ASSGARDRARETQY
TRBV15	TRBJ2-3	ATSPGRSYTDTQY
TRBV3-1/TRBV3-2	TRBJ1-3	ASSGEAARARPLSGNTIY
TRBV19	TRBJ1-1	ASSIGGTGGTEAF
TRBV10-3	TRBJ1-2	AISESTVFYGYT
TRBV29-1	TRBJ2-5	SVEESTQY
TRBV4-1	TRBJ1-5	ASSQDRGRLQPQH
TRBV5-8	TRBJ1-6	ASSHRVRSPLH
TRBV5-1	TRBJ1-1	ASTPGTGGYTEAF
TRBV2	TRBJ2-3	ASSERRLLGIGTDTQY
TRBV28	TRBJ1-4	ASSSPGRSEKLF
TRBV2	TRBJ1-1	ASSDGTGVNTEAF
TRBV6-5	TRBJ1-5	ASSRGEDQPQH
TRBV27	TRBJ2-3	ASSRLAGRTDTQY
TRBV29-1	TRBJ1-2	SVGEGYGYT
TRBV19	TRBJ1-6	ASSMGQGSSYNSPLH
TRBV13	TRBJ2-3	ASSPGRLSDTQY
TRBV10-3	TRBJ2-6	AIKWAGRDGANVLT
TRBV15	TRBJ1-4	ATSRDRVGTNEKLF
TRBV21-1	TRBJ2-5	ASSKSVFGGETQY
TRBV7-9	TRBJ1-1	ASSLGGTNTEAF
TRBV4-1	TRBJ1-3	ASSRGRGETGRGNTIY
TRBV5-6	TRBJ2-3	ASSNRGSGGRTDTQY
TRBV6-5	TRBJ1-3	ASSWEAGQRNTIY
TRBV4-1	TRBJ1-1	ASSLQHGQAEGTEAF
TRBV3-1/TRBV3-2	TRBJ1-2	ASSQDTRVGYT
TRBV6-2/TRBV6-3	TRBJ2-1	ASSYPLFVAGSYNEQF
TRBV11-2	TRBJ2-7	ASSPQVAGASYEQY
TRBV6-5	TRBJ2-5	ASRHSAGAQETQY
TRBV5-1	TRBJ2-3	ASSPRDRGPDTQY
TRBV24-1	TRBJ1-2	ATSEDRAYGYT